Below are 22 T cell receptor beta chains sequenced from a single sample in a study of regulatory T cells in long-lasting Graves disease. Relying on iRepertoire HTBI primers and Arm-PCR of CDR3 regions, the team built TCR beta libraries. TCRdb itself ran the multiplex PCR reads through MiXCR, one entry per CDR3 protein. This table holds roughly 430,000 distinct CDR3 sequences, about 16% found once. Time point noted: newly diagnosed GD, antithyroid drugs for less than 3 months. Preparation of the TCR library used RNA extracted from PBMCs. These data were also filed under a second study, of T cells in Graves' hyperthyroidism and ophthalmopathy.

Sample: peripheral blood mononuclear cells (PBMCs), taken at new diagnosis, from a patient treated with antithyroid drugs. Receptors were obtained from a woman under 40 with Graves disease.

This clonotype has a handful of counts. This sequence joins TRBV19 and TRBJ1-5; possible D gene TRBD1, 5 bases. Germline CDR1 and CDR2: LNHDA and SQIVND (reference sequence). The CDR3 sequence is 12 residues long. With 11 bases removed from V and 7 bases from J, the gap between germline ends came to 15 bases. Here the CDR3 DNA reads TGTGCCTGTACTCGGGGGGACCAGCCCCAGCATTTT. This gives the protein CACTRGDQPQHF.

This clonotype showed up many times. The V and J genes are TRBV7-3 and TRBJ2-1; maybe TRBD1 (5 bases). Germline values: CDR1 SGHTA, CDR2 FQGTGA. CDR3 length: 15 residues. V lost 1 base to trimming and J lost 2 bases, with 9 bases between them. The CDR3 DNA follows: TGTGCCAGCAGCTTAAGAAGGGGAACCTACAATGAGCAGTTCTTC. It is translated as CASSLRRGTYNEQFF.

This clonotype was observed many times. The rearrangement uses TRBV20-1 and TRBJ2-4, with D possibly matching TRBD2 (6 bases). The CDR3 has 13 residues. V shed 7 bases and J shed 3 bases, with 13 bases lying between them. From germline, CDR1 is DFQATT and CDR2 SNEGSKA (reference sequence). CDR3 region: CSGYSGRKNIQYF. DNA of the CDR3: TGCAGTGGTTATAGCGGACGCAAAAACATTCAGTACTTC.

In its sample, this clonotype was seen many times. The V and J genes are TRBV28 and TRBJ1-1, with no clear D. V lost 0 bases and J 2 bases, leaving 7 bases between the germline ends. CDR1 and CDR2 from the germline V gene are MDHEN and SYDVKM. There are 14 residues in the CDR3. The CDR3 loop is CASSLWEENTEAFF. CDR3 bases: TGTGCCAGCAGTTTATGGGAAGAAAACACTGAAGCTTTCTTT.

Concerning this clonotype itself: A clone one base away is much larger, so this may be a read error. The V gene is TRBV28, the J gene TRBJ2-1; possibly TRBD2 for D (6 bases). This CDR3 contains 13 residues. Germline V lookup: CDR1 MDHEN, CDR2 SYDVKM. CDR3 nucleotide sequence: TGTGCCAGCAGTCCCACGGGGGAGTCCATTCAGTGCTTC. It is translated as CASSPTGESIQCF.

This clonotype was seen many times. J is TRBJ2-7 and V is TRBV3-1, with D hard to call. This CDR3 has 12 amino acids. Trimming removed 1 base from V and 5 bases from J, with 6 bases in between. CDR1 and CDR2 (germline): LGHDT, YNNKEL (reference sequence). The CDR3 is CASSQVQNEQYF. CDR3 coding DNA: TGTGCCAGCAGCCAAGTTCAGAACGAGCAGTACTTC.

The rearrangement links TRBV19 to TRBJ2-7; TRBD2 matches at 13 bases. The CDR3 runs 13 residues. V dropped 8 bases and J dropped 3; count of bases not matched to a gene: 1. The germline V gene encodes CDR1 LNHDA and CDR2 SQIVND (reference sequence). The CDR3 spells CASGTSGVYEQYF. The CDR3 region has the DNA TGTGCCAGTGGGACTAGCGGGGTCTACGAGCAGTACTTC.

The rearrangement links TRBV28 to TRBJ2-1; TRBD1 or TRBD2 may be the D gene (5 bases each). Deletions cut 5 bases from V and 10 bases from J, with 15 bases between. Germline V CDR1 and CDR2: MDHEN, SYDVKM. This CDR3 contains 13 residues. CDR3 bases: TGTGCCAGCAGTACCCCCGAGAGGGGAGAGCAGTTCTTC. It translates to CASSTPERGEQFF.

This chain uses TRBV5-1 with TRBJ2-5; 7 bases line up with TRBD1. J was trimmed by 3 bases and V by 4 bases; bases with no gene match: 3. This CDR3 is built from 13 residues. Germline CDR1 and CDR2: SGHRS and YFSETQ. The CDR3 sequence: CASSRGTEETQYF. DNA for the CDR3: TGCGCCAGCAGCAGGGGGACAGAAGAGACCCAGTACTTC.

The V call is TRBV20-1, the J call TRBJ1-1, with D maybe TRBD1 (6 bases). The germline CDR1 and CDR2 sequences are DFQATT and SNEGSKA (reference sequence). The V end was cut by 0 bases, the J end by 3 bases, with 8 bases between. There are 13 residues in the CDR3. This CDR3 reads CSAREDSYTEAFF. CDR3 nucleotide sequence: TGCAGTGCTAGAGAGGACAGCTACACTGAAGCTTTCTTT.

The chain is built from TRBV19 and TRBJ1-4; D possibly corresponds to TRBD1 (6 bases). V was pared by 3 bases and J by 7 bases, with 21 bases between. The CDR3 spans 17 residues. Germline V gene lookup returns CDR1 LNHDA and CDR2 SQIVND (reference sequence). The CDR3 region has the DNA TGTGCCAGTAGTATGGGGGCCGTAACAGGGTACTTTGAAAAACTGTTTTTT. Its protein product is CASSMGAVTGYFEKLFF.

This clonotype was recorded many times. The V call is TRBV20-1, the J call TRBJ2-3; 8 positions agree with TRBD2. V lost 0 bases, J lost 3 bases, and 5 bases stayed unmatched. CDR1 is DFQATT, CDR2 SNEGSKA, per germline (reference sequence). The CDR3 length is 15 residues. For the CDR3, the DNA is TGCAGTGCTAGAGAAGCGGGAGAAGGGACAGATACGCAGTATTTT. Encoded protein: CSAREAGEGTDTQYF.

This clonotype has a count of ten or more. The chain uses TRBV5-1 and TRBJ2-7; the match to TRBD2 covers 10 bases. Unmatched junction bases numbered 7, after V lost 4 bases and J lost 0 bases. The CDR3 has 16 residues. Germline V gives CDR1 SGHRS, CDR2 YFSETQ. The DNA of the CDR3 is TGCGCCAGCAGCCAAGGGACTAGCGAAACCTCCTACGAGCAGTACTTC. It specifies CASSQGTSETSYEQYF.

This clonotype came up a few times. The CDR3 nucleotides read TGTGCCAGCAGCTTAGGCCCCCGCGGGCTTCAAGAGACCCAGTACTTC. It encodes CASSLGPRGLQETQYF. This rearrangement joins TRBV11-3 to TRBJ2-5, with TRBD2 as a possible D gene (5 bases). The CDR3 is 16 amino acids. The germline V and J ends were trimmed by 1 base and 2 bases, with 14 bases remaining between them. Germline loops: CDR1 SGHNT, CDR2 YENEEA.

The chain recombines TRBV25-1 with TRBJ2-1; the D gene is possibly TRBD1 (6 bases). Germline CDR1 reads MGHDK; CDR2 reads SYGVNS. This CDR3 has 14 amino acids. V lost 7 bases and J lost 3, with 13 bases in between. CDR3 in DNA: TGTGCCAGCACCCTGACAGGTAACTACAATGAGCAGTTCTTC. It translates to CASTLTGNYNEQFF.

This clonotype was counted at least ten times. A read error may produce the germline difference seen at one junction end. The V gene is TRBV20-1, the J gene TRBJ2-7, with TRBD2 matching 10 bases. The germline V gene encodes CDR1 DFQATT and CDR2 SNEGSKA (reference sequence). The CDR3 totals 14 residues. For the CDR3, the DNA is TGCAGTGTTAGACCGAGCGGGAGGGCCTTCGAGCAGTACTTC. It is translated as CSVRPSGRAFEQYF.

The sample holds a few counts of this clonotype. The V and J genes are TRBV6-2 or TRBV6-3 and TRBJ2-3; D possibly matches TRBD1 or TRBD2 (5 bases each). The CDR3 length is 13 residues. Between the trimmed V and J ends, which lost 8 bases and 3 bases, there was a span of 12 bases. The germline V gene encodes CDR1 MNHEY and CDR2 SVGEGT. CDR3 bases: TGTGCCAGCGAGGGCCAGGGAACAGATACGCAGTATTTT. It encodes CASEGQGTDTQYF.

This clonotype was picked up many times. The CDR3 bases are TGTGCCAGCAGTCCACCGGACAGGGGGGCTTTCTTT. Protein product: CASSPPDRGAFF. This chain links TRBV28 with TRBJ1-1, with 10 positions matching TRBD1. Germline loops: CDR1 MDHEN, CDR2 SYDVKM. This CDR3 has 12 residues. The V gene end was trimmed by 5 bases and the J gene end by 11 bases; junction bases not matched to a gene: 5.

The table lists this clonotype with many counts. The chain employs TRBV19 and TRBJ1-2; D is ambiguous. In germline, CDR1 is LNHDA, CDR2 SQIVND (reference sequence). The CDR3 is 15 residues long. V gave up 5 bases and J gave up 0 bases, with 13 bases separating them. The CDR3 nucleotides read TGTGCCAGTAGTGCGGACGGCGACGCTAACTATGGCTACACCTTC. Its translation is CASSADGDANYGYTF.

The V and J genes are TRBV9 and TRBJ2-1; 8 nucleotides agree with TRBD2. This CDR3 has 17 residues. J lost 3 bases, V lost 0 bases, and 8 bases had no gene match. Germline lookup yields CDR1 SGDLS and CDR2 YYNGEE. Written as DNA, the CDR3 is TGTGCCAGCAGCGTAGTTAATAGCGGGAATGGCTACAATGAGCAGTTCTTC. The encoded protein is CASSVVNSGNGYNEQFF.

Turning to this clonotype: A much more abundant neighbour one base away suggests this may be a read error. As the CDR3 is not closed by the conserved phenylalanine or tryptophan, this likely results from a read error. The V call is TRBV27, the J call TRBJ2-7; a weak D match, TRBD1 (5 bases). The V gene's germline CDR1 is MNHEY and CDR2 SMNVEV (reference sequence). V lost 0 bases and J lost 0, with 12 bases in between. This CDR3 region has 16 residues. DNA for the CDR3: TGTGCCAGCAGTTTATCGTTAGGGGCAAGCTCCTACGAGCAGTACCTC. Protein sequence: CASSLSLGASSYEQYL.

This clonotype has just a few counts. This sequence joins TRBV12-3 or TRBV12-4 and TRBJ1-1; D unclear. The V end lost 1 base, the J end lost 1 base, and 7 bases lay between the germline ends. The length of the CDR3 is 14 residues. This chain's CDR3 is CASSLGGSNTEAFF. The CDR3 nucleotides read TGTGCCAGCAGTTTAGGGGGTTCGAACACTGAAGCTTTCTTT.